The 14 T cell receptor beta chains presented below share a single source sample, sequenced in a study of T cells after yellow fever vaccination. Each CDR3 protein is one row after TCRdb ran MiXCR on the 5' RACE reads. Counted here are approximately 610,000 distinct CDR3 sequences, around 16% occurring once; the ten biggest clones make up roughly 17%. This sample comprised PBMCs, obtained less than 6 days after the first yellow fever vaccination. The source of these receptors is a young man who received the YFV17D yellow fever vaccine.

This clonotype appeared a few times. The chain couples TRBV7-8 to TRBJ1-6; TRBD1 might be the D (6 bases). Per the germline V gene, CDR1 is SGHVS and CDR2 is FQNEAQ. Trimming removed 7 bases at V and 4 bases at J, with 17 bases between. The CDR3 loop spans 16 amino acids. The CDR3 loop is CASTQGGVGYNSPLHF. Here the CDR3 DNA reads TGTGCCAGCACCCAAGGGGGGGTTGGGTATAATTCACCCCTCCACTTT.

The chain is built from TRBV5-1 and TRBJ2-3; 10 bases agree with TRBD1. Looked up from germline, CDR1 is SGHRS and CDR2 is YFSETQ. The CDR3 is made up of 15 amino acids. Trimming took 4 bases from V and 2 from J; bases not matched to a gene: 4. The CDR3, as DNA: TGCGCCAGCAGCGTGGGACAGGGGAACACAGATACGCAGTATTTT. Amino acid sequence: CASSVGQGNTDTQYF.

Here the CDR3 reads CASSLVGTRTAGELFF. As DNA, the CDR3 is TGTGCCAGCAGCTTAGTTGGGACACGGACCGCCGGGGAGCTGTTTTTT. This chain joins TRBV11-2 and TRBJ2-2, with D possibly TRBD1 on 6 matching bases. V gave up 1 base and J gave up 6 bases, with 15 bases separating them. Germline CDR1 SGHAT, CDR2 FQNNGV. This CDR3 is built from 16 residues. Full variable domain (outside the CDR3, taken from reference TRBV11-2 and TRBJ2-2): EAGVAQSPRYKIIEKRQSVAFWCNPISGHATLYWYQQILGQGPKLLIQFQNNGVVDDSQLPKDRFSAERLKGVDSTLKIQPAKLEDSAVYLCASSLVGTRTAGELFFGEGSRLTVL.

CDR3 sequence (DNA): TGTGCCAGCAGCTTAGCGCCGCGAACTTTGGAGACCCAGTACTTC. Amino acid sequence: CASSLAPRTLETQYF. The chain employs TRBV7-9 and TRBJ2-5; the D is unclear. Trimming took off 0 bases at V and 5 bases at J, with 13 bases between the two ends. CDR1 and CDR2 from the germline V gene are SEHNR and FQNEAQ (reference sequence). This CDR3 comprises 15 residues.

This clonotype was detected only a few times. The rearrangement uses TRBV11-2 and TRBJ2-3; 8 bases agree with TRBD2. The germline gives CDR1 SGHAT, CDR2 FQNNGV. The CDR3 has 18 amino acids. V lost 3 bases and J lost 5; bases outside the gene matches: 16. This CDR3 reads CASSFGFVAGGLEDTQYF. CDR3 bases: TGTGCCAGCAGCTTTGGCTTTGTTGCGGGGGGCCTAGAAGATACGCAGTATTTT.

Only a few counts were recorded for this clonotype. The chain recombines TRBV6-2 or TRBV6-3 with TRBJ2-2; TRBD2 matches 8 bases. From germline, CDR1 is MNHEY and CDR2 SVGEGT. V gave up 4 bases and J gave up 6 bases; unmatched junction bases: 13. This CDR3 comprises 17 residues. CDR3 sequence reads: CASSSLREAGGAGELFF. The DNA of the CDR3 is TGTGCCAGCAGTTCCCTCCGAGAGGCGGGGGGCGCCGGGGAGCTGTTTTTT.

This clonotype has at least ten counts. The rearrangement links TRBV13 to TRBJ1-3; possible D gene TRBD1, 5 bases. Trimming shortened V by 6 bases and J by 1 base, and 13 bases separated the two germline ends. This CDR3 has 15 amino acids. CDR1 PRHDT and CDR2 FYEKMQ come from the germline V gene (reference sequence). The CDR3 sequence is CASRVNGASGNTIYF. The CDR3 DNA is TGTGCCAGCAGGGTCAATGGGGCTTCTGGAAACACCATATATTTT.

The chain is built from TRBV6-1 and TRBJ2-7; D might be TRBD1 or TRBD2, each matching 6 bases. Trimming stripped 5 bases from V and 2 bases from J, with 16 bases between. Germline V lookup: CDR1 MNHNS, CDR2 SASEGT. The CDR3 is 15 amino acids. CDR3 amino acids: CASSKDPGGPYEQYF. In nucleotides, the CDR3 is TGTGCCAGCAGTAAAGACCCCGGGGGCCCCTACGAGCAGTACTTC.

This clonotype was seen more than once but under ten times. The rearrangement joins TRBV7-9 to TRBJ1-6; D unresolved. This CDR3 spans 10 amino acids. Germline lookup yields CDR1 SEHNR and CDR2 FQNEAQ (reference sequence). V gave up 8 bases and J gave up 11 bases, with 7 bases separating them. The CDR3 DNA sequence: TGTGCCAGCGATATTGCACCCCTCCACTTT. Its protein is CASDIAPLHF.

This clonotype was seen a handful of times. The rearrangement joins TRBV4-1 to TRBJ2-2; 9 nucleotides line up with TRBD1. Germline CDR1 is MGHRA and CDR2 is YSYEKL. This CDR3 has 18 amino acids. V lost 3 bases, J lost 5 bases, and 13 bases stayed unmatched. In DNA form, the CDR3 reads TGCGCCAGCAGCCACCCCGGGACAGGGTTACCCTTGACCGGGGAGCTGTTTTTT. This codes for CASSHPGTGLPLTGELFF.

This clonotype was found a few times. In DNA form, the CDR3 reads TGTGCCAGCAGTTACTCTTCCCGGTCCGACGCTGAAGCTTTCTTT. As protein: CASSYSSRSDAEAFF. The V and J genes are TRBV6-5 and TRBJ1-1; D is undetermined. In germline, CDR1 is MNHEY, CDR2 SVGAGI. Trimming stripped 0 bases from V and 6 bases from J, with 14 bases between. The CDR3 totals 15 residues.

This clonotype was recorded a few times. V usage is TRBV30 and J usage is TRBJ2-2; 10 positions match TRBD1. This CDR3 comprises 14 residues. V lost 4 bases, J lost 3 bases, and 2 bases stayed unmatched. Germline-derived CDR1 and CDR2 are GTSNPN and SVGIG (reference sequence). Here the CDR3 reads CAWKGTGDTGELFF. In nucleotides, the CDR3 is TGTGCCTGGAAAGGGACAGGGGACACCGGGGAGCTGTTTTTT. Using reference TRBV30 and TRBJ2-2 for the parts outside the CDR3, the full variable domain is SQTIHQWPATLVQPVGSPLSLECTVEGTSNPNLYWYRQAAGRGLQLLFYSVGIGQISSEVPQNLSASRPQDRQFILSSKKLLLSDSGFYLCAWKGTGDTGELFFGEGSRLTVL.

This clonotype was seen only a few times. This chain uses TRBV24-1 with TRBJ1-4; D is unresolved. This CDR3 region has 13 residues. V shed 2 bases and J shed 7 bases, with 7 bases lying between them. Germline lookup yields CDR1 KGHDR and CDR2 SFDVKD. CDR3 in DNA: TGTGCCACCAGTGATTCGACGGTTGAAAAACTGTTTTTT. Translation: CATSDSTVEKLFF.

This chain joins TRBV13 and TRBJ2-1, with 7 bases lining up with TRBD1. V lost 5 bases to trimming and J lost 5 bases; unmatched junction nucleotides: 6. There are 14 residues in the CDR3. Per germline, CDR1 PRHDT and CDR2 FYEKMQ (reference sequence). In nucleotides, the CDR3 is TGTGCCAGCAGCCCTCTGACAGGGAACAATGAGCAGTTCTTC. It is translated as CASSPLTGNNEQFF.